These 10 T cell receptor beta chains came from one sample sequenced in a study of cytomegalovirus exposure and HLA in healthy donors. Both 60 Vbeta primers and 13 Jbeta primers went into the PCR. Clones were sequenced by immunoSEQ multiplex PCR, and TCRdb holds only the in-frame ones, with some missing. The table lists about 110,000 clones, around 73% of them singletons. The specimen sequenced was PBMCs. The receptors stem from a man between 40 and 49 years old in good health and CMV-seronegative.

The V call is TRBV7-2, the J call TRBJ1-2, with TRBD1 matching 8 bases. Losses at the gene ends were 1 base for V and 8 bases for J; bases not matched to a gene: 9. This CDR3 is built from 15 residues. Germline lookup yields CDR1 SGHTA and CDR2 FQGNSA. CDR3: CASSLDFGQGLGYTF. The CDR3 DNA reads TGTGCCAGCAGCTTAGACTTCGGACAGGGACTCGGCTACACCTTC.

On this clone: The germline gene is not matched at one end of the junction; a read error may be the cause. The rearrangement uses TRBV7-7 and TRBJ2-1; D may correspond to TRBD1 or TRBD2 (6 bases each). There are 15 residues in the CDR3. Germline V CDR1 and CDR2: SSHAT, FNYEAQ (reference sequence). CDR3 amino acids: CASSLGGAGTNEQFF. As DNA, the CDR3 is TGTGCTAGCAGCTTAGGGGGAGCGGGTACGAATGAGCAGTTCTTC.

This clone was detected only once. V is TRBV28 and J is TRBJ2-5; 10 bases line up with TRBD1. In germline, CDR1 is MDHEN, CDR2 SYDVKM. Trimming cost V 5 bases and J 1 base; bases outside gene matches: 4. The CDR3 has 15 residues. CDR3 region: CASSTGTGVQETQYF. Here the CDR3 DNA reads TGTGCCAGCAGTACCGGGACAGGGGTCCAAGAGACCCAGTACTTC.

A word on this clone: It is unclear where the CDR3 begins or ends on the DNA, so no DNA is shown, and the CDR3 is as TCRdb lists it. This rearrangement joins TRBV11-3 to TRBJ2-5; the D call in the table, TRBD1, was not verified against the DNA. The V gene's germline CDR1 is SGHNT and CDR2 YENEEA. The CDR3 has 15 amino acids, counting both end residues. CDR3 sequence reads: CASSFGQGGEETQYF.

The chain uses TRBV5-1 and TRBJ1-1; a weak D match, TRBD1 (6 bases). From germline, CDR1 is SGHRS and CDR2 YFSETQ. This CDR3 has 15 residues. Trimming cost V 3 bases and J 3 bases, with 15 bases left between them. CDR3 sequence (DNA): TGCGCCAGCAGCTCTTTGACAGGTGGAGACACTGAAGCTTTCTTT. It codes for CASSSLTGGDTEAFF.

The CDR3 bases are TGTGCCAGCAGCCGGGACAGGACTGGCGAGCAGTACTTC. It specifies CASSRDRTGEQYF. The rearrangement links TRBV11-1 to TRBJ2-7; 8 bases are shared with TRBD1. The length of the CDR3 is 13 residues. The germline gives CDR1 SGHAT, CDR2 FQDESV (reference sequence). J gave up 6 bases and V 5 bases, and 6 bases lay outside the gene matches.

The gene calls are TRBV2 and TRBJ2-7, with D perhaps TRBD1 (5 bases). CDR1 is SNHLY and CDR2 is FYNNEI in the germline V gene. The CDR3 has 12 residues. V dropped 6 bases and J dropped 3 bases, with 9 bases sitting between them. The CDR3 DNA reads TGTGCCAGCAGCCAGGACAACTACGAGCAGTACTTC. Translation gives CASSQDNYEQYF.

This chain joins TRBV18 and TRBJ1-3; D may be TRBD1 (6 bases). The CDR3 extends over 16 amino acids. V lost 3 bases and J 1 base, leaving 13 bases between the germline ends. Germline V gene data show CDR1 as KGHSH and CDR2 as LQKENI. The CDR3 sequence: CASSPSRGASGNTIYF. DNA of the CDR3: TGTGCCAGCTCACCCTCGCGGGGGGCATCTGGAAACACCATATATTTT.

This chain connects TRBV7-9 to TRBJ2-7; no reliable D call. The CDR3 contains 13 residues. The germline gives CDR1 SEHNR, CDR2 FQNEAQ (reference sequence). V gave up 5 bases and J gave up 5 bases, with 13 bases separating them. The CDR3 protein is CASSLVGMHEQYF. DNA for the CDR3: TGTGCCAGCAGCCTCGTGGGCATGCACGAGCAGTACTTC. Supplemented by reference TRBV7-9 and TRBJ2-7, the full variable domain reads DTGVSQNPRHKITKRGQNVTFRCDPISEHNRLYWYRQTLGQGPEFLTYFQNEAQLEKSRLLSDRFSAERPKGSFSTLEIQRTEQGDSAMYLCASSLVGMHEQYFGPGTRLTVT.

The genes are TRBV19 and TRBJ1-1; 8 bases line up with TRBD1. The V gene end was trimmed by 6 bases and the J gene end by 2 bases; junction bases not matched to a gene: 8. CDR1 and CDR2 (germline): LNHDA, SQIVND (reference sequence). CDR3 length: 15 amino acids. The CDR3 DNA follows: TGTGCCAGTAGCCTTTACGGGACAGGAAACACTGAAGCTTTCTTT. It encodes CASSLYGTGNTEAFF.